This T cell receptor beta chain was obtained from a study of low-dose radiotherapy and immunotherapy resistance in tumors (dated by TCRdb to 2021 to 2024). With respect to the entire study: In Cohort 1, each fraction delivered 0.5 Gy every 2 weeks, and the prescribed total PTV dose was 6.5 Gy. Aspirin 300 mg was taken orally once daily by patients for four cycles, starting on cycle 1 day 1. Trial participants were not randomized into treatment groups. Patients in Cohort 2 were given 1 Gy per fraction every two weeks, for a total of 13 Gy across 26 weeks. Intravenous cyclophosphamide at 200 mg/m2 was administered every two weeks, one day ahead of each radiation and immunotherapy administration. Patients were given nivolumab as a 240 mg flat dose every two weeks and ipilimumab at 1 mg/kg every six weeks, with both drugs delivered intravenously. Eight patients were included in the translational analysis: three from the first dose cohort and the first five from the second dose cohort.

The germline ends are 16 bases apart after V is trimmed by 0 bases and J by 8 bases. Sequences LNHNV (CDR1) and YYDKDF (CDR2) are obtained from the germline V gene (reference sequence). The CDR3 sequence holds 15 residues, the cysteine and phenylalanine included. Only the CDR3 region is kept as DNA, spanning 45 bases read in frame from base 1. TCRdb records Illumina HiSeq 2500 as the sequencer. Superscript III and a set of TRAV- and TRBV-specific primers were used to synthesize first-strand cDNA, so that both TCRalpha and TCRbeta chains were covered. TCRs were amplified for around 20 PCR cycles with Phusion, using a constant-region primer paired with the adapter attached to the V primers. Amplification of the isolated mRNA was done with the MessageAmp II aRNA Amplification Kit, which involved a roughly 15-hour in vitro transcription at 37 degrees C. The Dynabeads mRNA DIRECT Purification Kit was used to isolate mRNA for TCR sequencing. Indexed Illumina adapters were added in a second roughly 25-cycle Phusion PCR, and the resulting products were purified with AMPure XP beads. The authors' analysis ran thus. Using custom Perl scripts, TCR sequences that encoded the same protein were pooled, out-of-frame sequences were dropped, and the abundance of each clonotype was calculated. The analysis excluded TCR sequences that were supported by just one read. Repertoire metrics included Shannon entropy, Gini index, clonality, richness, and frequency of TCRs shared between repertoires. TCRdb ran its own pipeline on the public reads, namely fastp trimming at Q25 and MiXCR clone calling, and kept in-frame beta chains. For every CDR3 protein sequence, its rows merge into one entry that carries the most common genes and DNA. What appears here as the V and J calls and clone size reflects TCRdb's work, not the paper's. Here the sample has around 90,000 distinct CDR3 sequences; 15% to 20% occur a single time. 5% to 7% of the sample lies in the top ten.

Interpreted using the paper, the time point label stands for: before trial treatment. The donors took part in RACIN, a single-arm, phase I, dose-escalation trial that combined nivolumab, ipilimumab, aspirin, low-dose cyclophosphamide and low-dose radiotherapy. Patients with advanced, TIL-negative solid tumors were considered eligible. This clonotype was found many times. The antigen this receptor binds is unknown. The record has no base qualities; no much larger clone is one base away. The source of this sequence is a male donor with prostate cancer. Here the chain combines TRBV15 and TRBJ1-2; the D gene is unclear. The specimen was PBMCs, collected before treatment. The CDR3 amino acid sequence is: CATSRDREGGSGYTF. The sequenced DNA: TGTGCCACCAGCAGAGATCGGGAGGGAGGAAGCGGCTACACCTTC.